This T cell receptor (beta chain) was recovered during a study of blood T cells in healthy people across ages. Study observations and caveats: Bulk PBMC profiling left naive and antigen-experienced comparisons inconclusive. From one million sequenced T cells, diversity estimates were lower bounds.

In each sample, at least 6.5 million PBMCs were isolated. This clonotype was found a few times. Its antigen is not identified. With V trimmed by 2 bases and J by 3 bases, 20 bases remained unmatched. This CDR3 has 20 residues. CDR1 is ENHRY and CDR2 is SYGVKD in the germline V gene. Alongside a J-beta primer mix, a sample-barcoded 5' primer served in a second PCR lasting about 6 to 11 cycles. Template switching added a 12-random-nucleotide identifier to every cDNA molecule. In TCRdb, the 5' RACE reads were re-called with MiXCR into one record per CDR3 protein. Found here are roughly 1,500,000 distinct CDR3 sequences, roughly 40% of them singletons; the top ten hold 7.9%.

V is TRBV10-3 and J is TRBJ1-2, with TRBD1 identical over 8 bases. Sequenced input: blood. This TCR came from a woman between 18 and 30 years old in good health. This CDR3 is CAISEPTTGAKEEGDYGYTF. The CDR3 DNA reads TGTGCCATCAGTGAGCCTACGACAGGGGCCAAGGAAGAAGGCGACTATGGCTACACCTTC.